A single sample gave rise to the 25 T cell receptor beta chains below, sequenced in a study of chemoradiotherapy in HPV16-positive cancers. TCRdb's copy holds only in-frame clones and misses some; the assay was immunoSEQ multiplex PCR. The data show tens of thousands of clones, with about 93% seen just once and roughly 18% held by the top ten. The input for sequencing was blood, taken from a patient who underwent chemoradiotherapy. The receptors derive from a human donor with HPV-associated anogenital cancer.

The V and J genes are TRBV28 and TRBJ1-2; a weak D match, TRBD1 (6 bases). The CDR3 extends over 13 amino acids. Germline values: CDR1 MDHEN, CDR2 SYDVKM. V was trimmed by 3 bases and J by 9 bases, leaving 14 bases between them. In nucleotides, the CDR3 is TGTGCCAGCAGTTTTGGGACACCCGCCCGCTACACCTTC. It encodes CASSFGTPARYTF.

The chain employs TRBV30 and TRBJ2-4, with D tentatively TRBD1 (6 bases). V shed 5 bases and J shed 0 bases, with 32 bases lying between them. This CDR3 has 21 residues. CDR1 GTSNPN and CDR2 SVGIG come from the germline V gene (reference sequence). The chain's CDR3 is CAWPPAPGPGHGILAKNIQYF. CDR3 coding DNA: TGTGCCTGGCCACCAGCACCGGGACCGGGACACGGTATTCTAGCCAAAAACATTCAGTACTTC.

V gene TRBV5-1 combines with J gene TRBJ2-2; D ambiguous. Germline V gives CDR1 SGHRS, CDR2 YFSETQ. Trimming took off 0 bases at V and 0 bases at J, with 9 bases between the two ends. The CDR3 is 16 amino acids. CDR3 sequence: CASSLGTVANTGELFF. The CDR3 nucleotides read TGCGCCAGCAGCTTGGGAACAGTCGCGAACACCGGGGAGCTGTTTTTT.

The rearrangement joins TRBV6-6 to TRBJ1-5, with D maybe TRBD1 (5 bases). The V gene's germline CDR1 is MNHNY and CDR2 SVGAGI (reference sequence). The CDR3 length is 14 residues. Trimming took off 2 bases at V and 6 bases at J, with 11 bases between the two ends. As DNA, the CDR3 is TGTGCCAGCAGTTACATGGGGGGAACTCAGCCCCAGCATTTT. Amino acid sequence: CASSYMGGTQPQHF.

The chain is built from TRBV7-2 and TRBJ2-1, with 9 bases matching TRBD1. The CDR3 sequence is 15 residues long. Trimming took 5 bases from V and 7 from J; bases not matched to a gene: 9. In germline, CDR1 is SGHTA, CDR2 FQGNSA. In nucleotides, the CDR3 is TGTGCCAGCAGCCAGGGACAGGGAAAGCTAAATGAGCAGTTCTTC. Translating gives CASSQGQGKLNEQFF.

This chain connects TRBV7-9 to TRBJ1-2; D gene ambiguous. Germline V lookup: CDR1 SEHNR, CDR2 FQNEAQ (reference sequence). The CDR3 runs 15 residues. V was pared by 3 bases and J by 3 bases, with 14 bases between. CDR3 residues: CASSFLPIIDYGYTF. CDR3 sequence (DNA): TGTGCCAGCAGCTTCCTTCCCATCATTGACTATGGCTACACCTTC.

This chain connects TRBV7-9 to TRBJ1-1; no clear D. V lost 5 bases to trimming and J lost 4 bases, with 14 bases between them. The CDR3 spans 14 residues. Germline V gene lookup returns CDR1 SEHNR and CDR2 FQNEAQ (reference sequence). Here the CDR3 reads CASSPPLVGTEAFF. Here the CDR3 DNA reads TGTGCCAGCAGCCCCCCGCTGGTAGGCACTGAAGCTTTCTTT.

The chain combines TRBV28 with TRBJ2-7; 9 bases are shared with TRBD1. The CDR3 contains 14 residues. Germline CDR1 reads MDHEN; CDR2 reads SYDVKM. V dropped 7 bases and J dropped 3; count of bases not matched to a gene: 7. The CDR3 is CASTPGTGLYEQYF. The CDR3 DNA is TGTGCCAGCACCCCCGGGACAGGGCTCTACGAGCAGTACTTC.

The chain recombines TRBV20-1 with TRBJ2-3; D is possibly TRBD2 (6 bases). Germline V gene data show CDR1 as DFQATT and CDR2 as SNEGSKA (reference sequence). The CDR3 has 11 residues. The CDR3 loop is CRGKGGDTQYF. CDR3 coding DNA: TGCAGGGGGAAGGGAGGCGATACGCAGTATTTT.

The chain combines TRBV6-5 with TRBJ1-6, with 7 bases lining up with TRBD1. V lost 4 bases and J lost 7; bases outside the gene matches: 4. The CDR3 runs 14 residues. Germline V CDR1 and CDR2: MNHEY, SVGAGI. The CDR3 here is CASSSGTENSPLHF. In nucleotides, the CDR3 is TGTGCCAGCAGTTCCGGGACAGAAAATTCACCCCTCCACTTT.

In this sample, this clone turned up a few times. The chain couples TRBV2 to TRBJ1-6; D perhaps matches TRBD1 (6 bases). Germline V gene lookup returns CDR1 SNHLY and CDR2 FYNNEI. V lost 6 bases to trimming and J lost 6 bases, with 12 bases between them. The CDR3 loop spans 14 amino acids. The CDR3, as DNA: TGTGCCAGCAGCTCACAGGGCCGTAATTCACCCCTCCACTTT. Translating gives CASSSQGRNSPLHF.

This rearrangement joins TRBV21-1 to TRBJ1-5; the table's D call, TRBD1, has no DNA check behind it. TRBV21-1 is tagged as a pseudogene. The length of the CDR3 is 16 residues. CDR3 region: CASSKVQGAIWQPQHF. DNA for the CDR3: TGTGCCAGCAGCAAGGTACAGGGGGCGATTTGGCAGCCCCAGCATTTT.

J is TRBJ2-1 and V is TRBV18; TRBD2 might be the D (5 bases). The CDR3 runs 18 residues. Trimming shortened V by 0 bases and J by 0 bases, and 15 bases separated the two germline ends. Germline V lookup: CDR1 KGHSH, CDR2 LQKENI. The CDR3 sequence: CASSPPRAEQSSYNEQFF. DNA of the CDR3: TGTGCCAGCTCACCACCGAGGGCCGAACAGAGCTCCTACAATGAGCAGTTCTTC. The full variable domain, with the rest looked up from reference TRBV18 and TRBJ2-1, is NAGVMQNPRHLVRRRGQEARLRCSPMKGHSHVYWYRQLPEEGLKFMVYLQKENIIDESGMPKERFSAEFPKEGPSILRIQQVVRGDSAAYFCASSPPRAEQSSYNEQFFGPGTRLTVL.

This chain links TRBV2 with TRBJ1-2, with D tentatively TRBD1 (5 bases). CDR1 and CDR2 (germline): SNHLY, FYNNEI. CDR3 length: 14 amino acids. V lost 6 bases and J lost 4, with 15 bases in between. CDR3 nucleotides: TGTGCCAGCAGACAAACAGGTAGCGGCTATGGCTACACCTTC. Its translation is CASRQTGSGYGYTF.

The chain uses TRBV23-1 and TRBJ2-2; TRBD1 is a possible D gene (6 bases). TRBV23-1 is an open reading frame, and its role is uncertain. This CDR3 region has 15 residues. V gave up 7 bases and J gave up 2 bases, with 14 bases separating them. The CDR3: CASNCGRGNTGELFF. DNA of the CDR3: TGCGCCAGCAACTGCGGCAGGGGCAACACCGGGGAGCTGTTTTTT.

The chain has TRBV9 and TRBJ1-2; D is unresolved. V was pared by 4 bases and J by 4 bases, with 11 bases between. The germline gives CDR1 SGDLS, CDR2 YYNGEE. CDR3 size: 13 residues. The CDR3 coding sequence is TGTGCCAGCAGCCAGATGTCTTCCTATGGCTACACCTTC. It is translated as CASSQMSSYGYTF.

The V call is TRBV25-1, the J call TRBJ2-1; D tentatively fits TRBD1 or TRBD2 (5 bases each). Germline V lookup: CDR1 MGHDK, CDR2 SYGVNS. The CDR3 extends over 13 amino acids. The germline V and J ends were trimmed by 5 bases and 11 bases, with 16 bases remaining between them. CDR3 loop: CASSPTRDGKQFF. The CDR3, as DNA: TGTGCCAGCAGTCCAACTCGGGACGGCAAGCAGTTCTTC.

This chain links TRBV7-9 with TRBJ1-2; D uncertain. The V gene lost 1 base and the J gene lost 4 bases, with 16 bases spanning the gap. CDR1 is SEHNR, CDR2 FQNEAQ, per germline (reference sequence). The CDR3 has 16 amino acids. The CDR3 region has the DNA TGTGCCAGCAGCTTAGTGGGCAGGAGGTCCTCCTATGGCTACACCTTC. Protein sequence: CASSLVGRRSSYGYTF. The whole variable domain, remainder taken from reference TRBV7-9 and TRBJ1-2, is DTGVSQNPRHKITKRGQNVTFRCDPISEHNRLYWYRQTLGQGPEFLTYFQNEAQLEKSRLLSDRFSAERPKGSFSTLEIQRTEQGDSAMYLCASSLVGRRSSYGYTFGSGTRLTVV.

The chain links TRBV7-8 to TRBJ2-7; TRBD2 matches at 11 bases. In germline, CDR1 is SGHVS, CDR2 FQNEAQ. V shed 5 bases, J shed 2 bases, and the junction held 5 bases outside the gene matches. This CDR3 region has 15 residues. In nucleotides, the CDR3 is TGTGCCAGCAGCCCCCGACTAGCGGGGACCTACGAGCAGTACTTC. Its translation is CASSPRLAGTYEQYF.

This rearrangement joins TRBV4-1 to TRBJ2-1; possible D gene TRBD1, 6 bases. Deletions cut 0 bases from V and 10 bases from J, with 13 bases between. Germline lookup yields CDR1 MGHRA and CDR2 YSYEKL. The CDR3 is 14 amino acids. The CDR3 DNA follows: TGCGCCAGCAGCCAAGACATGGGCAGGGGAGAGCAGTTCTTC. Translated: CASSQDMGRGEQFF.

The rearrangement joins TRBV11-3 to TRBJ1-2; 7 nucleotides align to TRBD1. The trim removed 1 base at V and 0 bases at J, leaving 2 bases unmatched. Germline CDR1 is SGHNT and CDR2 is YENEEA. This CDR3 is 15 amino acids long. The CDR3 spells CASSLGQGANYGYTF. The CDR3 bases are TGTGCCAGCAGCTTAGGACAGGGAGCTAACTATGGCTACACCTTC.

In the case of this clone: Other nucleotide sequences in the sample specify the same CDR3. The chain joins TRBV9 to TRBJ1-1, with D unclear. The CDR3 has 13 residues. V was clipped by 0 bases and J by 2 bases, with 5 bases between them. Germline-derived CDR1 and CDR2 are SGDLS and YYNGEE. CDR3 amino acids: CASSVAVNTEAFF. For the CDR3, the DNA is TGTGCCAGCAGCGTAGCGGTAAACACTGAAGCTTTCTTT.

The CDR3 DNA sequence: TGCGCCAGCAGCCTAACCGGGACAGGGTCCTACGAGCAGTACTTC. Translated, it gives CASSLTGTGSYEQYF. V is TRBV4-1 and J is TRBJ2-7; 9 bases are a match to TRBD1. Trimming at V came to 4 bases and at J to 1 base, leaving 5 bases not matched to a gene. The CDR3 consists of 15 residues. Germline V gene sequence: CDR1 MGHRA, CDR2 YSYEKL.

The V call is TRBV7-8, the J call TRBJ2-2; TRBD2 might be the D (5 bases). This CDR3 is 13 amino acids long. CDR1 and CDR2 (germline): SGHVS, FQNEAQ. V lost 2 bases and J lost 7, with 8 bases in between. CDR3 bases: TGTGCCAGCAGCTTAACTCGGGGCGGGGAGCTGTTTTTT. Amino acids: CASSLTRGGELFF.

This chain joins TRBV5-4 and TRBJ2-7, with TRBD1 matching over 10 bases. V trimming: 4 bases; J trimming: 4 bases; junction bases outside the gene matches: 8. The CDR3 runs 15 residues. Germline-derived CDR1 and CDR2 are SGHNT and YYREEE (reference sequence). In DNA form, the CDR3 reads TGTGCCAGCAGCCTGTGGGGACAGGGGTTTTACGAGCAGTACTTC. Residues: CASSLWGQGFYEQYF.